This TCR beta chain originates from a study of CD8+ T cells in alopecia areata. Whole-study findings and limits: Many expanded lesional clones remained in scalp and blood on tofacitinib.

The CDR3 is 13 residues long. Germline loops: CDR1 ENHRY, CDR2 SYGVKD. The sample's treatment: oral pan-JAK inhibitor, 5-10 mg twice daily. Alopecia areata patients had lesional scalp punch biopsies and peripheral blood taken from them. TCR sequencing used cDNA made by reverse transcription of extracted RNA. The data were produced by immunoSEQ multiplex PCR, yet TCRdb's version contains in-frame clones alone and is incomplete. The profile shows around 100,000 clones, about 59% of them singletons. This clone has just a few counts. Its specificity is not known. The junction differs from germline at one of its ends, possibly a read error.

The TCR sequence derives from a human donor with alopecia areata. The material was CD8+ T cells sorted from blood, obtained at week 24, from a patient treated with tofacitinib. V usage is TRBV10-3 and J usage is TRBJ2-2; TRBD2 might be the D (6 bases). The CDR3 sequence: CASSGTNTGELFF. In nucleotides, the CDR3 is TGTGCCAGCAGTGGGACTAACACCGGGGAGCTGTTTTTT.